This T cell receptor (beta chain) emerged from a study of cytomegalovirus exposure and HLA in healthy donors (dated by TCRdb to about 2017). At the level of the whole study: According to an earlier analysis of a few hundred of the donors, 200 million or so T cells yielded some 120 million unique TCR beta sequences and less than 300 Gb of sequence data. An early release that covered fewer than 750 HLA-typed donors contained approximately 300 gigabases of sequencing data and 75 million to 100 million unique TCR sequences. HLA typing covered class I and class II loci at four-digit resolution. All discovery cohort repertoires had been generated using a single sequencing platform. Among a few hundred genotyped donors of the cohort, an average of around 240,000 unique TCR beta nucleotide sequences were sequenced per donor, roughly 20% of them non-productive. A few DR-DQ haplotypes were handled as single units for association and clustering because linkage in the cohort was strong. A later genetic analysis took genome-wide SNP genotypes for about 65% of the 666 donors and used that subset as a discovery cohort. An earlier analysis of roughly 600 of the donors used high-throughput TCR beta sequencing to judge whether each TCR beta V gene segment behaved as functional or pseudogenic. The study combined high-throughput TCR immunosequencing, statistical association of individual TCRs with disease status, and machine learning to predict cytomegalovirus infection status. In the later analysis, no new phenotypic data were used to find candidate immune exposures; instead, reliance was placed on TCR beta sequences and their occurrence across donors. Along with the approximately 620-subject first cohort, a separate validation cohort of some 130 different subjects was used. The study profiled the T cell repertoires of under 850 subjects by immunosequencing and related them to cytomegalovirus serostatus. Typing coverage differed by locus: A, B, C, DRB1 and DQB1 were typed in about 620-640 donors, DQA1 in about 500, DPA1 in some 570, and DPB1 in approximately 450. A later analysis re-analyzed previously published TCR beta repertoires from 660 or so donors and added high-resolution HLA genotyping to study TCR occurrence patterns. Of the roughly 400 genotyped donors, approximately 82% fell in the genetic ancestry cluster associated with self-reported Caucasian donors. The study was designed to test whether signatures of past pathogen exposure could be identified by cataloging public T cell receptors. Alongside the repertoire data, information on donor age, sex, ethnicity and CMV serostatus was compiled. The full study reports these points: According to the authors, the approach could potentially be generalized to other disease states and immunological phenotypes. At a false discovery rate of 0.05, a later analysis linked under 20,000 TCR beta sequences to specific HLA alleles. In a later analysis, HLA-associated TCR beta chains showed more clonal expansion and lower generation probabilities than non-associated chains that were equally common. The study listed approximately 150 TCR beta chains as associated with cytomegalovirus. A cluster of highly shared sequence variants was judged likely to represent a technical artifact of the sequencing pipeline. A further reported finding was that TCR beta sequences accurately predicted the HLA-A and HLA-B alleles for most subjects in the first cohort. The earlier analysis of fewer than 750 of the donors excluded about 16 rarely observed V segments, including chromosome 9 orphons, because counts were too low. Only TCR beta chains were sequenced in this cohort, and the absence of alpha or paired-chain data limited detectable features. In a later analysis, the rate of TCR association differed among HLA loci, with DRB1 alleles having the most associated TCRs and HLA-C alleles having the fewest. In an earlier analysis of fewer than 700 of the donors, most TCR beta V segments appeared in productive rearrangements about 90% or about 30% of the time, broadly matching IMGT annotations. According to a later genetic analysis, donors in an Asian-associated ancestry cluster had fewer N-insertions in productive TCRs than the roughly 670-donor mean. V-gene and J-gene trimming of TCR beta chains was associated with a missense DCLRE1C variant in a later genetic analysis, and the association was replicated in an independent cohort. The classifier was reported to diagnose cytomegalovirus status with high specificity and sensitivity in both the original and validation cohorts. Three of the identified cytomegalovirus-associated TCR beta chains were confirmed in vitro to be specific for cytomegalovirus antigens. The presence/absence analyses assumed that sequencing depth was roughly uniform across donors, and that assumption may not be true. Correlated functional status among segregating V segments might reflect linkage disequilibrium, but an unknown experimental factor could not be ruled out. CMV serostatus was the only immune exposure information available for the cohort. Because HLA typing was unavailable for some donors at each locus, only the typed subset was used in association tests. A later analysis reported that several top co-occurrence clusters appeared linked to parvovirus B19, influenza, CMV and Epstein-Barr virus. Some IMGT-functional V segments, including TRBV6-2 and TRBV6-3, could not be distinguished by the 87-base-pair reads and were therefore excluded. When HLA alleles, especially DR and DQ, strongly co-occurred, TCR associations were difficult to assign to individual alleles. Across donors, most TCR sequences were observed very rarely, whereas some public TCRs were present in many individuals. A later analysis found that most CMV-associated TCR beta chains appeared HLA-restricted, with HLA associations seemingly driven largely by CMV exposure.

The cohort consisted of 666 healthy bone marrow donors. All cohort members were sampled while nominally healthy, although unrecorded immune exposures were likely present. The donor tested CMV seronegative and was one of the 352 seronegative cohort members. A peripheral blood sample was collected from each donor, and TCR beta sequencing was performed on peripheral blood mononuclear cells. Genomic DNA extraction from the blood cell samples was performed with the Qiagen DNeasy Blood Extraction Kit. The method was the immunoSEQ multiplex PCR assay. For the multiplex PCR, a mixture combining 60 forward primers for TCR Vbeta segments and 13 reverse primers for TCR Jbeta segments was used. Amplification of the CDR3 region of rearranged TCR beta genes was performed with a multiplex PCR assay on genomic DNA. The Illumina HiSeq System was used to sequence the amplified TCR beta libraries as 87-base-pair reads. Per the original workflow: A later analysis counted approximately 84 million unique TCR beta chains across the 640 or so repertoires, and around 9.9 million of these chains were shared by at least two donors. A nearest-neighbor algorithm error-corrected the raw reads and collapsed the reads into unique sequences, merging closely related sequences to remove PCR and sequencing errors. CDR3 sequences were aligned to IMGT reference sequences to assign V, D and J gene segments. Each retained sequence needed at least a six-nucleotide match to both a V gene segment and a J gene segment. A rearrangement counted as productive if the CDR3 had no stop codons and remained in frame with V and J, and every other rearrangement counted as non-productive. Following IMGT convention, CDR3 was defined as the stretch from the second conserved V-encoded cysteine up to the conserved J-encoded phenylalanine. The earlier analysis of about 590 of the donors excluded sequences that lacked an unambiguous match to a single V gene segment. An earlier analysis of 500 to 700 of the donors classified V segments as functional when productive rearrangements were above 56.7% and as segregating when the standard deviation between donors was above 5%. A statistical classification framework was built to diagnose cytomegalovirus status from the catalog of TCR beta chain sequences. In a later analysis, TCR nucleotide sequences were compared against IMGT/GENE-DB human TR gene sequences so that V and J genes could be assigned. The TCRdist pipeline was used in a later analysis to assign CDR3 sequences and most-parsimonious VDJ recombination scenarios. In a later analysis, each TCR beta chain was defined by its CDR3 amino acid sequence together with its V-gene family, and reads lacking a unique V-gene family were excluded. To address suspected cross-contamination and a sequencing artifact, a later analysis removed roughly 640 highly shared, low-generation-probability nucleotide sequences. In a later analysis, a clonal expansion index for each public chain was calculated from normalized within-repertoire ranks of inferred template counts. In a later analysis, generation probabilities were computed with a VDJ recombination model fitted to out-of-frame rearrangements, and the resulting probabilities were checked against IGoR. A later analysis scored TCR-TCR, TCR-HLA and TCR-CMV co-occurrence with hypergeometric tests, applying a repertoire-size bias correction to TCR pairs. To estimate false discovery rates, a later analysis permuted the HLA or CMV assignments 20 times. In a later analysis, co-occurring TCRs were grouped using DBSCAN, with TCRdist sequence similarity added in when clustering inside HLA-allele-positive subsets. Co-occurrence clustering excluded repertoires with fewer than 30,000 or more than 120,000 public chains, plus five with anomalous nucleotide sharing. Imported from immuneACCESS, the table was reduced by TCRdb to in-frame sequences with V and J called. These copies leave out some clones; in studies compared against another copy, an unresolved V gene accounts for under half, and the cause of the remainder is not known. From that table come the V and J calls and clone size; the DNA was used to work out D and trimming. For this sample there are about 140,000 clones; about four fifths appear just once. The top ten clonotypes cover around 2.4% of the sample.

Relative to germline, V is missing 0 bases and J is missing 7 bases, with 8 bases of the junction outside any gene match. Its CDR3 holds 15 amino acids, cysteine through phenylalanine. The kept DNA is CDR3 alone, 45 bases in frame from the first base. Looking up the germline V gene (reference sequence) yields CDR1 GTSNPN and CDR2 SVGIG. This clone was detected only once. Its binding antigen is unknown. Per-base qualities were not stored, and no clone one base away is much larger. This sequence was found in a male donor in good health and CMV-seronegative. Material for sequencing was PBMCs. The chain couples TRBV30 to TRBJ2-1, and 8 junction bases match TRBD1. The base sequence is TGTGCCTGGAGTGTTGGGACAGGTAGTTTAAATGAGCAGTTCTTC. Its translation is CAWSVGTGSLNEQFF. Supplemented by the reference TRBV30 and TRBJ2-1 proteins around the CDR3, the complete variable domain is SQTIHQWPATLVQPVGSPLSLECTVEGTSNPNLYWYRQAAGRGLQLLFYSVGIGQISSEVPQNLSASRPQDRQFILSSKKLLLSDSGFYLCAWSVGTGSLNEQFFGPGTRLTVL.